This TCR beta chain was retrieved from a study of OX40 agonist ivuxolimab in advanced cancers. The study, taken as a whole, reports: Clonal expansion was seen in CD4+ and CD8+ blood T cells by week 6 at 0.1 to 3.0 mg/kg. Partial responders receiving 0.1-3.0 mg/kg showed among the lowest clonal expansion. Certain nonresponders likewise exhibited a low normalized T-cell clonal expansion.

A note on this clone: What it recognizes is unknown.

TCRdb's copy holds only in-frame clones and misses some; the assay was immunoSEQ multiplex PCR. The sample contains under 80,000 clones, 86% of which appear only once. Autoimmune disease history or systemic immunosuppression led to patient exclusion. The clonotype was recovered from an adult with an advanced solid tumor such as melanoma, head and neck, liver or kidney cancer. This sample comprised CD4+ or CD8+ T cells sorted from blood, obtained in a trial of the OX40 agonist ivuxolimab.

The CDR3 is CASSPHYGYTF. The DNA for the CDR3 is TGTGCCAGCAGTCCCCACTATGGCTACACCTTC. This chain uses TRBV2 with TRBJ1-2, with unresolved D. The V gene lost 5 bases and the J gene lost 3 bases, with 4 bases spanning the gap. In germline, CDR1 is SNHLY, CDR2 FYNNEI. This CDR3 is built from 11 residues.